What follows describes a single T cell receptor (beta chain). Germline CDR1 reads SQVTM; CDR2 reads ANQGSEA. V lost 0 bases to trimming and J lost 9 bases, with 11 bases between them. CDR3 length equals 12 residues. The sample originates from a study of OX40 agonist ivuxolimab in advanced cancers. The repertoire was sequenced with immunoSEQ multiplex PCR; TCRdb's copy has only in-frame clones and lacks some. The sample yields approximately 76,000 clones, 65% to 90% seen once. The specimen comprised CD4+ or CD8+ T cells sorted from blood, sampled in a trial of the OX40 agonist ivuxolimab. This TCR derives from an adult with an advanced solid tumor such as melanoma, head and neck, liver or kidney cancer. V usage is TRBV29-1 and J usage is TRBJ1-2, with unresolved D. The CDR3 here is CSVEDQGLRYTF. The CDR3 DNA is TGCAGCGTTGAAGATCAAGGGTTGCGCTACACCTTC. The whole variable domain, filled in from reference TRBV29-1 and TRBJ1-2, reads SAVISQKPSRDICQRGTSLTIQCQVDSQVTMMFWYRQQPGQSLTLIATANQGSEATYESGFVIDKFPISRPNLTFSTLTVSNMSPEDSSIYLCSVEDQGLRYTFGSGTRLTVV.